The count of the clone carrying this T cell receptor beta chain is one. Its antigen is unknown. Germline CDR1 and CDR2: SGHAT and FQNNGV. CDR3 length: 15 residues. The V end was cut by 5 bases, the J end by 0 bases, with 11 bases between. The data are from a study of OX40 agonist ivuxolimab in advanced cancers. The overall study: Ivuxolimab, an agonist antibody against OX40 (CD134), was given to patients.

Profiled with immunoSEQ multiplex PCR; TCRdb holds only in-frame clones, not every one. This table has around 62,000 clones, over 75% appearing once. General observations from the study: Within 6 weeks, CD4+ and CD8+ blood T cells expanded clonally at 0.1 to 3.0 mg/kg.

The sequence was obtained from an adult with an advanced solid tumor such as melanoma, head and neck, liver or kidney cancer. Sequences were derived from CD4+ or CD8+ T cells sorted from blood, sampled in a trial of the OX40 agonist ivuxolimab. The rearrangement links TRBV11-2 to TRBJ1-3; D is unresolved. As DNA, the CDR3 is TGTGCCAGCAGCCTTCGAGGGAGCTCTGGAAACACCATATATTTT. Translation: CASSLRGSSGNTIYF.